This TCR beta chain is from a study of CD8 T cells in ankylosing spondylitis (dated by TCRdb to 2015 to 2018). Study-level background: T cell receptor beta repertoires were profiled in healthy donors and ankylosing spondylitis patients so that disease-linked TCR variants could be found. Samples of peripheral blood were taken, and for ankylosing spondylitis patients, synovial fluid was collected as well. The whole study cohort included 108 healthy donors and under 30 ankylosing spondylitis patients. Results and caveats for the whole study, not just this receptor: Blood from ankylosing spondylitis patients appeared to be characterized by a TCR beta motif composed of under 10 highly homologous amino acid variants. The disease-linked clones had a CD8+ phenotype and were found at relatively low frequencies in peripheral blood. Some motif variants were previously reported in synovial fluid and blood of reactive arthritis patients, suggesting common disease-initiation mechanisms. According to the report, matched synovial fluid samples from ankylosing spondylitis patients were significantly enriched for the disease-linked clones.

Sequencing instrument: Illumina HiSeq 2500. TCR beta libraries were prepared by quantitative 5'-RACE with molecular barcodes. The original pipeline was this. A new computational method, built on a probabilistic model of VDJ rearrangement, was used to identify disease-linked TCR variants. In TCRdb, the public reads were trimmed at Q25 with fastp and aligned with MiXCR, with productive beta chains retained. Duplicate CDR3 protein sequences are folded into a single record with the most common DNA and genes. The V and J calls were not made by the authors but by TCRdb's processing. For this sample the table gives 290,000 or so distinct CDR3 sequences, of which around 21% were detected only once. The ten largest clonotypes hold under 4% of the sample. From cysteine to phenylalanine, the CDR3 is 11 amino acids long. The only DNA kept is the CDR3, 33 bases in frame from the first base. V lost 4 bases and J lost 7 bases; the stretch between them is 8 bases long. CDR1 SQVTM and CDR2 ANQGSEA are derived from the germline V gene.

In regard to this clonotype: Its antigen is not yet known. No base-level quality is on record; no much larger clone is a single base apart.

This sequence was found in a female donor with ankylosing spondylitis or in good health (not recorded which). The material sequenced was blood, either unsorted or a sorted T cell fraction (not recorded which). The chain joins TRBV29-1 to TRBJ2-1; TRBD1 could be the D gene, as 6 bases match. The nucleotides read TGCAGCGTTGTAAGGGGGAATGAGCAGTTCTTC. Translated, this is CSVVRGNEQFF.